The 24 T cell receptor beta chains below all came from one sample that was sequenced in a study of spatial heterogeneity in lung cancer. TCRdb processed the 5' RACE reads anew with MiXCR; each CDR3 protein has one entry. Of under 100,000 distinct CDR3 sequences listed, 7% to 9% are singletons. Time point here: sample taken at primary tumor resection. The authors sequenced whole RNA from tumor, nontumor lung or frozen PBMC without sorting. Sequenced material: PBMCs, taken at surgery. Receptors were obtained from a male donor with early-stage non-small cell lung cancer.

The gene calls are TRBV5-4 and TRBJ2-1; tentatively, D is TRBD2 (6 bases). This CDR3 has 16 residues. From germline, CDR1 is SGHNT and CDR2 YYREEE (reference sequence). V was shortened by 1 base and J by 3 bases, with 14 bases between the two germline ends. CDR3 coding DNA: TGTGCCAGCAGCTTGAACCGGGACTCGGGCTACAATGAGCAGTTCTTC. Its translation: CASSLNRDSGYNEQFF.

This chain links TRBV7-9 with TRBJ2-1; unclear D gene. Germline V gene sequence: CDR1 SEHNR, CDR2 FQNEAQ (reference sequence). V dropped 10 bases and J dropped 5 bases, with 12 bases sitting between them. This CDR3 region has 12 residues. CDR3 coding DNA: TGTGCCACCGTTAGAATGGACAATGAGCAGTTCTTC. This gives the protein CATVRMDNEQFF.

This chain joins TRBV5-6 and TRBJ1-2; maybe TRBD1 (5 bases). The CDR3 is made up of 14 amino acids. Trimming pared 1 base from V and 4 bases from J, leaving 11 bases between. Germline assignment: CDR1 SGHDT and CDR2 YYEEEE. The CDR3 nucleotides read TGTGCCAGCAGCTTGCAGGGTAATATCTATGGCTACACCTTC. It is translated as CASSLQGNIYGYTF.

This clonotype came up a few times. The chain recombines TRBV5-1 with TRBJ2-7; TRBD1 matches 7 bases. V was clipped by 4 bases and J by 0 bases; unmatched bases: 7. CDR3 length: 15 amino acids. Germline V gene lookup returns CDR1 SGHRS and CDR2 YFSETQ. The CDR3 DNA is TGCGCCAGCAGCCAAGGGACAGTCTACTCCTACGAGCAGTACTTC. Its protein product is CASSQGTVYSYEQYF.

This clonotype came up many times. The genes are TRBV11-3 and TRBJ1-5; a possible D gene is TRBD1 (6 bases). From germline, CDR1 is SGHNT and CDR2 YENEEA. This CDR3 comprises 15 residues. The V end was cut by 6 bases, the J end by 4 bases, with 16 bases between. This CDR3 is CASSPHRGVNQPQHF. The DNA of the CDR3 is TGTGCCAGCAGTCCCCATAGGGGGGTTAATCAGCCCCAGCATTTT. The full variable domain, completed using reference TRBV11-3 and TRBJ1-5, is EAGVVQSPRYKIIEKKQPVAFWCNPISGHNTLYWYLQNLGQGPELLIRYENEEAVDDSQLPKDRFSAERLKGVDSTLKIQPAELGDSAVYLCASSPHRGVNQPQHFGDGTRLSIL.

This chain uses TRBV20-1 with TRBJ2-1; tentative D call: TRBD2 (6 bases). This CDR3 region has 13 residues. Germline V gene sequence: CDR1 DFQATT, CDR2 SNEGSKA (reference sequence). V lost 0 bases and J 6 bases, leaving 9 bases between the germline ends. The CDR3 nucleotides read TGCAGTGCTAGAGATCGGGGAGGCAATGAGCAGTTCTTC. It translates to CSARDRGGNEQFF.

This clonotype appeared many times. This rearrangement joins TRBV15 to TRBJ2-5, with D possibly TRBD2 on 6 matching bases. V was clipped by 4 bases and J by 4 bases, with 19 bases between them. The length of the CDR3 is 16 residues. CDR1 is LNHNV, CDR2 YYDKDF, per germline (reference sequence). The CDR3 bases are TGTGCCACCAGCAAGGAGGGCGGGGCTGGAAGAGAGACCCAGTACTTC. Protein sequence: CATSKEGGAGRETQYF.

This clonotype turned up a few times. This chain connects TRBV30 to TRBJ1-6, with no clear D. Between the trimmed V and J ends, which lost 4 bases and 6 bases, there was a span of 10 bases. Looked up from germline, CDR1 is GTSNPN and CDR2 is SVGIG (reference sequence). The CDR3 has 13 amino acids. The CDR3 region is CAWTGEINSPLHF. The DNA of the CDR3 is TGTGCCTGGACTGGCGAAATTAATTCACCCCTCCACTTT.

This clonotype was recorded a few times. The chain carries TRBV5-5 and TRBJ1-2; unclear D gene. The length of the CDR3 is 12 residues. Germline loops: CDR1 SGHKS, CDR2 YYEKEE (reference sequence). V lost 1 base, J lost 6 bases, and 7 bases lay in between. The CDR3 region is CASSLWSDGYTF. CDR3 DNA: TGTGCCAGCAGCTTGTGGTCGGATGGCTACACCTTC.

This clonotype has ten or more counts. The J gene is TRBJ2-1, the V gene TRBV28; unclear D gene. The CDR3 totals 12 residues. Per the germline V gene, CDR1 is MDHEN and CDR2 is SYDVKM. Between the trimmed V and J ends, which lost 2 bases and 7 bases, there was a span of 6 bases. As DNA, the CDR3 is TGTGCCAGCAGTTTACTAGGTAATGAGCAGTTCTTC. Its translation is CASSLLGNEQFF.

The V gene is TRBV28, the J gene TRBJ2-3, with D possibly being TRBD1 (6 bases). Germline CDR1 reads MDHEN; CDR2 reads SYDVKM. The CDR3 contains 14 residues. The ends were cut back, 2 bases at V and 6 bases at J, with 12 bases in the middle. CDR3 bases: TGTGCCAGCAGTTTACCCTACAGGGAGGATACGCAGTATTTT. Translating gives CASSLPYREDTQYF.

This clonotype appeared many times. The CDR3: CASSLRNSGRAADTQYF. The CDR3 coding sequence is TGTGCCAGCAGTTTAAGAAATAGCGGGAGAGCGGCAGATACGCAGTATTTT. The rearrangement links TRBV28 to TRBJ2-3, with 9 bases aligning to TRBD2. Germline lookup yields CDR1 MDHEN and CDR2 SYDVKM. V lost 2 bases, J lost 4 bases, and 10 bases stayed unmatched. The CDR3 is 17 amino acids.

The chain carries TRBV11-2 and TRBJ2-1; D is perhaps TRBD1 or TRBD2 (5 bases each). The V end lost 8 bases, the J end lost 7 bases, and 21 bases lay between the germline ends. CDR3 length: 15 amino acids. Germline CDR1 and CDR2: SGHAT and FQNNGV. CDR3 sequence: CASLSSRQGRNEQFF. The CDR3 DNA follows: TGTGCCAGCCTCTCCTCTCGGCAGGGACGAAATGAGCAGTTCTTC.

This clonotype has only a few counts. CDR3 coding DNA: TGTGCCTGGGCAGTGGTAGATACGCAGTATTTT. Protein: CAWAVVDTQYF. The chain couples TRBV30 to TRBJ2-3; D remains unclear. This CDR3 has 11 residues. Trimming took off 5 bases at V and 5 bases at J, with 8 bases between the two ends. Germline V gene data show CDR1 as GTSNPN and CDR2 as SVGIG (reference sequence).

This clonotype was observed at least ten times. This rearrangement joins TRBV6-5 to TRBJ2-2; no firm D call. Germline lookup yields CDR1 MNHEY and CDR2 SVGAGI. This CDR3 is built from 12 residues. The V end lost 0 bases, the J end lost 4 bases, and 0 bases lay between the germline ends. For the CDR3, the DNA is TGTGCCAGCAGTTACTCCACCGGGGAGCTGTTTTTT. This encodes CASSYSTGELFF.

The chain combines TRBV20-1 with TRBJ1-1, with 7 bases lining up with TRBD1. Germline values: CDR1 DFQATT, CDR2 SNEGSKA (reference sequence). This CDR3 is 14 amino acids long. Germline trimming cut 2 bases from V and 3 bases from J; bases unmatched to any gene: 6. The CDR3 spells CSARRRGEDTEAFF. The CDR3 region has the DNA TGCAGTGCTAGACGCAGGGGGGAAGACACTGAAGCTTTCTTT.

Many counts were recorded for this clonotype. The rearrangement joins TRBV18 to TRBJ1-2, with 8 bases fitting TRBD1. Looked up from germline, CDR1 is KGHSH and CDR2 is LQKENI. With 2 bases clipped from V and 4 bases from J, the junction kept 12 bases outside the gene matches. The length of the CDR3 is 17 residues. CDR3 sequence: CASSPKGQGQWTYGYTF. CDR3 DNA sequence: TGTGCCAGCTCACCAAAAGGACAGGGACAATGGACCTATGGCTACACCTTC.

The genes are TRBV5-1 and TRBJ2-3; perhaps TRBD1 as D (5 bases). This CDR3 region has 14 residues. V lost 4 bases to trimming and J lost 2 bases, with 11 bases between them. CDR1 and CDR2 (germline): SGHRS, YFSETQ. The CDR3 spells CASSLRQTTDTQYF. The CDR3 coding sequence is TGCGCCAGCAGCCTTAGACAGACCACAGATACGCAGTATTTT.

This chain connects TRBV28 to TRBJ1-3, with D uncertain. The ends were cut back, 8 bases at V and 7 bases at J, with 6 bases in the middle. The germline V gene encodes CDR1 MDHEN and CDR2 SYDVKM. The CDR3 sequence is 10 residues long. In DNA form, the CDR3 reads TGTGCCAGCGAGAACAACACCATATATTTT. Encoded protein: CASENNTIYF.

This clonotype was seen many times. CDR3 region: CSARDTATGYTF. CDR3 sequence (DNA): TGCAGTGCTAGAGATACGGCAACTGGCTACACCTTC. The rearrangement links TRBV20-1 to TRBJ1-2, with no clear D. Germline loops: CDR1 DFQATT, CDR2 SNEGSKA (reference sequence). The CDR3 extends over 12 amino acids. V was pared by 0 bases and J by 7 bases, with 9 bases between.

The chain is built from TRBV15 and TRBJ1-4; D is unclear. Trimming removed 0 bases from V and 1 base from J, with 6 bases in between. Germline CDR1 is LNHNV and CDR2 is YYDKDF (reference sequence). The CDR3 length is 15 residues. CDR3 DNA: TGTGCCACCAGCAGAGACCAAAAAACTAATGAAAAACTGTTTTTT. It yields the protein CATSRDQKTNEKLFF.

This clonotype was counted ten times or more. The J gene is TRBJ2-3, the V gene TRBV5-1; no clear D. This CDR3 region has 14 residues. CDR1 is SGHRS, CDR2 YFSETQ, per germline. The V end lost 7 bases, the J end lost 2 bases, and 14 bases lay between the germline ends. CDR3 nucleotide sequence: TGCGCCAGCGCACCTTCAGTCTCCACAGATACGCAGTATTTT. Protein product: CASAPSVSTDTQYF. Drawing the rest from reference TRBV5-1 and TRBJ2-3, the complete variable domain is KAGVTQTPRYLIKTRGQQVTLSCSPISGHRSVSWYQQTPGQGLQFLFEYFSETQRNKGNFPGRFSGRQFSNSRSEMNVSTLELGDSALYLCASAPSVSTDTQYFGPGTRLTVL.

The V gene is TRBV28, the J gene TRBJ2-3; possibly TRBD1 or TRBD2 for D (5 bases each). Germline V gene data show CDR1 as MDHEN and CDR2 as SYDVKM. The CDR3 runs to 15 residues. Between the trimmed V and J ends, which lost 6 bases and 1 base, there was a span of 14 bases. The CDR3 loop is CASSPRGRGTDTQYF. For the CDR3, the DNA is TGTGCCAGCAGCCCAAGGGGACGAGGCACAGATACGCAGTATTTT.

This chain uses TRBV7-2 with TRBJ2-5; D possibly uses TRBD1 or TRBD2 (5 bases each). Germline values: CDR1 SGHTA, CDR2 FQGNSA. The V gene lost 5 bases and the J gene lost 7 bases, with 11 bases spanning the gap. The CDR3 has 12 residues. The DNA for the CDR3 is TGTGCCAGCAGCCAGGGACCCCTGACCCAGTACTTC. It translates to CASSQGPLTQYF. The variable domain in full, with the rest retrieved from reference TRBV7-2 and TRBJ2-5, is GAGVSQSPSNKVTEKGKDVELRCDPISGHTALYWYRQSLGQGLEFLIYFQGNSAPDKSGLPSDRFSAERTGGSVSTLTIQRTQQEDSAVYLCASSQGPLTQYFGPGTRLLVL.